The rows below give T cell receptor beta chains drawn from one sample of a study of blood T cell repertoires in COVID-19. Generated by immunoSEQ multiplex PCR, the TCRdb table keeps only in-frame clones and is missing some. Of some 140,000 clones listed, roughly 77% are singletons. The material sequenced was peripheral blood. The receptors shown here come from a woman aged 70-85 years with COVID-19, enrolled during active disease. Both conserved end residues are part of each CDR3. The D gene is left open where the match is weak. The size entry is marked missing in some rows and otherwise reads once, few, many or a size class.

V	D	size	J	CDR3	DNA
TRBV30	TRBD1	few	TRBJ1-6	CAWSGGTGNSPLHF	TGTGCCTGGTCGGGGGGGACAGGGAATTCACCCCTCCACTTT
TRBV28	.	.	TRBJ1-2	CASTGLSSYTF	TGTGCCAGTACAGGGCTGAGTAGCTACACCTTC
TRBV18	TRBD1	.	TRBJ1-2	CASSPPGTGIHGYTF	TGTGCCAGCTCACCACCGGGGACAGGGATACATGGCTACACCTTC
TRBV28	TRBD1	.	TRBJ1-2	CASSLDRSVGGYTF	TGTGCCAGCAGTTTGGACAGGTCGGTGGGTGGCTACACCTTC
TRBV6-7	.	once	TRBJ1-4	CASILSYGGLGIRTNEKLFF	TGTGCCAGCATCCTCAGCTACGGGGGGCTTGGGATTAGAACTAATGAAAAACTGTTTTTT
TRBV30	TRBD1	.	TRBJ1-3	CAWSADREGNTIYF	TGTGCCTGGAGTGCAGACAGGGAAGGAAACACCATATATTTT
TRBV2	.	once	TRBJ2-7	CASSVEGPGQYF	TGTGCCAGCAGTGTGGAGGGGCCAGGACAGTACTTC
TRBV30	TRBD1	.	TRBJ2-4	CAWSETGKNIQYF	TGTGCCTGGAGTGAGACAGGGAAAAACATTCAGTACTTC
TRBV6-4	.	.	TRBJ1-1	CASSPDTGDTEAFF	TGTGCCAGCAGTCCGGACACGGGGGACACTGAAGCTTTCTTT
TRBV19	.	.	TRBJ1-2	CASTDRTYGYTF	TGTGCCAGTACTGACAGGACCTATGGCTACACCTTC
TRBV28	TRBD1	once	TRBJ1-2	CASSWPYDRAYGYTF	TGTGCCAGCAGCTGGCCCTACGACAGGGCCTATGGCTACACCTTC
TRBV19	TRBD1	.	TRBJ2-1	CASRKQGQGPYNEQFF	TGTGCCAGTAGAAAGCAAGGACAGGGGCCCTACAATGAGCAGTTCTTC
TRBV28	.	.	TRBJ1-5	CASITGGLQPQHF	TGTGCCAGCATCACGGGGGGCCTTCAGCCCCAGCATTTT
TRBV7-2	.	.	TRBJ1-5	CASSSGGLNQPQHF	TGTGCCAGCAGCTCGGGGGGACTTAATCAGCCCCAGCATTTT
TRBV25-1	.	.	TRBJ2-1	CASPAGIEQFF	TGTGCCAGCCCCGCGGGGATTGAGCAGTTCTTC
TRBV6-2/TRBV6-3	TRBD2	.	TRBJ2-2	CASSYRLAGEGTGELFF	TGTGCCAGCAGTTATCGCCTAGCGGGGGAAGGAACCGGGGAGCTGTTTTTT
TRBV4-1	TRBD1	.	TRBJ2-5	CASSQGGDRGTQYF	TGCGCCAGCAGCCAAGGAGGGGACAGGGGGACCCAGTACTTC
TRBV21-1	.	.	TRBJ1-2	CASSKNKWGRRGYTF	TGTGCCAGCAGCAAAAACAAGTGGGGGCGCAGAGGCTACACCTTC
TRBV11-2	TRBD2	.	TRBJ2-3	CASSLLGGGTDTQYF	TGTGCCAGCAGCTTATTGGGCGGGGGGACAGATACGCAGTATTTT
TRBV27	.	few	TRBJ1-3	CASSLSAHKSSGNTIYF	TGTGCCAGCAGTTTATCAGCGCACAAGAGCTCTGGAAACACCATATATTTT